This T cell receptor beta chain was observed in a study of blood T cell repertoires in COVID-19. Study-level information: Donors in Cohort 3 counted as recovered after two negative PCRs, clearance, or symptom resolution. PBMCs, B-cell-depleted T cells, or T cells were the source of the cDNA or gDNA that made up the material. Acute and convalescent COVID-19 specimens originated in the United States, Italy and Spain.

The CDR3 consists of 19 residues. From germline, CDR1 is SGHTA and CDR2 FQGNSA. V lost 1 base and J lost 0; bases outside the gene matches: 13. Original processing methods: The assay estimated nucleated cells by amplifying reference gene primers. The repertoire was sequenced with immunoSEQ multiplex PCR; TCRdb's copy has only in-frame clones and lacks some. V and J calls and clone size are as listed in that table; D and trimming were resolved from the DNA. Altogether roughly 160,000 clones are present, less than 80% being singletons, with the ten largest covering around a fifth. The rearrangement links TRBV7-2 to TRBJ1-2, with 8 bases identical to TRBD1. The specimen sequenced was PBMCs or T cells enriched from blood (not recorded which). The receptor comes from a woman aged 70-85 years in a cohort exposed to, infected with or recovered from COVID-19 (not recorded which). CDR3 amino acids: CASSLVSGFSGQANYGYTF. The CDR3 DNA reads TGTGCCAGCAGCTTAGTTTCGGGGTTCTCGGGACAGGCTAACTATGGCTACACCTTC.